This is a list of T cell receptor beta chains from one sample in a study of early T cells in non-severe SARS-CoV-2 infection. MiXCR, applied by TCRdb to the 5' RACE reads, yields one record per CDR3 protein. The table has tens of thousands of distinct CDR3 sequences, less than 15% seen once. Sequencing input: whole blood. Source of these receptors: an adult who was a healthcare worker with PCR-confirmed SARS-CoV-2 infection or an uninfected control (not recorded which). Each CDR3 is given with its conserved first and last residue. A D gene is named only where the DNA matches it firmly. A clone size is listed for some rows: how often the clone was seen (once, few, many), or a class if it is expanded.

V,size,D,J,CDR3,DNA
TRBV11-2,many,.,TRBJ1-5,CASSLVPRGAWHF,TGTGCCAGCAGCTTAGTACCCAGGGGCGCCTGGCATTTT
TRBV6-1,.,TRBD1,TRBJ1-2,CASSMDRVYGYTF,TGTGCCAGCAGTATGGACAGGGTCTATGGCTACACCTTC
TRBV4-3,many,.,TRBJ1-5,CASSQGVNQPQHF,TGCGCCAGCAGCCAAGGGGTTAATCAGCCCCAGCATTTT
TRBV10-2,.,TRBD2,TRBJ2-1,CTSGLAGPDEQFF,TGCACCAGCGGACTAGCGGGACCTGATGAGCAGTTCTTC
TRBV3-1,many,.,TRBJ1-5,CASSQSTDNQPQHF,TGTGCCAGCAGCCAATCGACCGACAATCAGCCCCAGCATTTT
TRBV4-2,few,.,TRBJ1-4,CASSFPSSGFEKLFF,TGTGCCAGCAGCTTTCCAAGCTCGGGGTTTGAAAAACTGTTTTTT
TRBV5-1,.,.,TRBJ2-3,CATNGGGVADTQYF,TGCGCCACCAATGGGGGCGGGGTAGCAGATACGCAGTATTTT
TRBV20-1,many,.,TRBJ2-4,CSAGPAAKNIQYF,TGCAGTGCAGGACCCGCAGCCAAAAACATTCAGTACTTC
TRBV5-6,many,.,TRBJ2-7,CASSISPESTYEQYF,TGTGCCAGCAGCATAAGTCCAGAATCTACCTACGAGCAGTACTTC
TRBV11-3,.,.,TRBJ2-3,CASSLLNTDTQYF,TGTGCCAGCAGCTTACTTAACACAGATACGCAGTATTTT
TRBV6-2/TRBV6-3,many,.,TRBJ2-1,CASKGGKNEQFF,TGTGCCAGCAAAGGGGGGAAGAATGAGCAGTTCTTC
TRBV4-3,few,TRBD1,TRBJ2-6,CASSQEYRGLFGANVLTF,TGCGCCAGCAGCCAAGAGTACAGGGGGCTGTTTGGGGCCAACGTCCTGACTTTC
TRBV6-6,.,.,TRBJ2-1,CASSYTSGYNEQFF,TGTGCCAGCAGTTACACTAGTGGGTACAATGAGCAGTTCTTC
TRBV20-1,many,.,TRBJ1-1,CSARDATDMNTEAFF,TGCAGTGCTAGAGATGCAACAGATATGAACACTGAAGCTTTCTTT
TRBV7-6,few,.,TRBJ2-7,CASSKGQRAEQYF,TGTGCCAGCAGCAAGGGGCAAAGGGCCGAGCAGTACTTC
TRBV6-1,many,.,TRBJ1-4,CASSELPVINEKLFF,TGTGCCAGCAGTGAACTTCCGGTCATTAATGAAAAACTGTTTTTT
TRBV20-1,many,.,TRBJ2-2,CSARTRQGDTGELFF,TGCAGTGCTAGAACCAGGCAGGGAGACACCGGGGAGCTGTTTTTT
TRBV4-1,.,TRBD2,TRBJ2-7,CASSVGTSGRYAYEQYF,TGCGCCAGCAGCGTCGGGACTAGCGGGAGGTATGCCTACGAGCAGTACTTC
TRBV28,.,.,TRBJ1-5,CASSPLEGEWQPQHF,TGTGCCAGCAGTCCCCTCGAAGGGGAGTGGCAGCCCCAGCATTTT
TRBV5-1,few,TRBD2,TRBJ2-7,CASSSGISGRAETYEQYF,TGCGCCAGCAGCTCGGGGATTAGCGGGAGGGCCGAAACCTACGAGCAGTACTTC
TRBV20-1,few,TRBD1,TRBJ1-3,CSARGGRGTSGNTIYF,TGCAGTGCTAGAGGTGGCAGGGGGACTTCTGGAAACACCATATATTTT
TRBV2,many,TRBD1,TRBJ2-7,CASSMTGYEQYF,TGTGCCAGCAGCATGACAGGGTACGAGCAGTACTTC